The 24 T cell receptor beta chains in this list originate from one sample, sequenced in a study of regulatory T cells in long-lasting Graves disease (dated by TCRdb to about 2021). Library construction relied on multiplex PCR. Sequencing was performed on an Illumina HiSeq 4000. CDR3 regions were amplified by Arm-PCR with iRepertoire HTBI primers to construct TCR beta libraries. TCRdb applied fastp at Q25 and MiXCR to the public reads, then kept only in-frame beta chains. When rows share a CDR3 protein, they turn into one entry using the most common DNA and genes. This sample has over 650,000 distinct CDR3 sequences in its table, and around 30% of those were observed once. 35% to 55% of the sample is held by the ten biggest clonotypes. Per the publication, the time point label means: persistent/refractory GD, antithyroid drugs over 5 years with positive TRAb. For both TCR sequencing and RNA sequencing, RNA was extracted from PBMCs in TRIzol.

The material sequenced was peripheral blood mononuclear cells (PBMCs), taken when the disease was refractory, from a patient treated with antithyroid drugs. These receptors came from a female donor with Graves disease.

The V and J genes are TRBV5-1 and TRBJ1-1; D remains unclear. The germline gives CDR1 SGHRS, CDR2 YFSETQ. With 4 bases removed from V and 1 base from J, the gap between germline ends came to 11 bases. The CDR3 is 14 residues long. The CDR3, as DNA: TGCGCCAGCAGCGAGCAAGTAAAGAACACTGAAGCTTTCTTT. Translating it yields CASSEQVKNTEAFF.

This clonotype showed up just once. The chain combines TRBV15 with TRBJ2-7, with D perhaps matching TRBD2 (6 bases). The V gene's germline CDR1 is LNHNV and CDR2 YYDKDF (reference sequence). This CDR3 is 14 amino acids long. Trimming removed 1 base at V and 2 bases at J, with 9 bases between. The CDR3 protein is CATSRGGVTYEQYF. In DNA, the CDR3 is TGTGCCACCAGCAGAGGCGGGGTAACCTACGAGCAGTACTTC.

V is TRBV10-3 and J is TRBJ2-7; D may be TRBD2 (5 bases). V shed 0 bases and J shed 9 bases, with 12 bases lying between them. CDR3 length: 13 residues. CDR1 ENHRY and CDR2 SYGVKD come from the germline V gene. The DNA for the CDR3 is TGTGCCATCAGTGAGTCGTTTAGCGCATTGCAGTACTTC. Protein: CAISESFSALQYF.

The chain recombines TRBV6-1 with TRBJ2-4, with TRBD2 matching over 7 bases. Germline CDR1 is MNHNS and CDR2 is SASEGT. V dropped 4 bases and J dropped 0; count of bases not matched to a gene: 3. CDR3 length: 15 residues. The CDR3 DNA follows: TGTGCCAGCAGTGCGCGGGAGCTAGCCAAAAACATTCAGTACTTC. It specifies CASSARELAKNIQYF.

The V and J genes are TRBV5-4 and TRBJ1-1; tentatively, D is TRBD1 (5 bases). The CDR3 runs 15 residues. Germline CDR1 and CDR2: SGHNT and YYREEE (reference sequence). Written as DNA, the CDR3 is TGTGCTCACTTTGATGGGGCACGCCCGAACACTGAAGCTTTCTTT. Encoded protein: CAHFDGARPNTEAFF.

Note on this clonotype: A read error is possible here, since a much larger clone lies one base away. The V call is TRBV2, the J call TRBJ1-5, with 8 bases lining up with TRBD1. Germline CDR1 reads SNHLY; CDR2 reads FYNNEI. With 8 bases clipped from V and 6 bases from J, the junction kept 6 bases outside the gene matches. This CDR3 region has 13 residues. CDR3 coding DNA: TGTGCCAGCGGGTCAGGGGGCGGTCAGCCCCAGCATTTT. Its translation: CASGSGGGQPQHF.

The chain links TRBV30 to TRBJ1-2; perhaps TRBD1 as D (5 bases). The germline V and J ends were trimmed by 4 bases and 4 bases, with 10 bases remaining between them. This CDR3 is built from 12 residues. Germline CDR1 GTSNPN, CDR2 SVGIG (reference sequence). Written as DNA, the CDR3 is TGTGCCTGGACGATGGGGGGCTATGGCTACACCTTC. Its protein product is CAWTMGGYGYTF.

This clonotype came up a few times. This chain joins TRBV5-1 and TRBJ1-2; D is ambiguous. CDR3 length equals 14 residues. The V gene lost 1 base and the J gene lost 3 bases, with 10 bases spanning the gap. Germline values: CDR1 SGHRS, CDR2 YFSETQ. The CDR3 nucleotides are TGCGCCAGCAGCTTGTCCGGCTACGACTATGGCTACACCTTC. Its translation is CASSLSGYDYGYTF. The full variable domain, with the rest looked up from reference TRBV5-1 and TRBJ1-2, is KAGVTQTPRYLIKTRGQQVTLSCSPISGHRSVSWYQQTPGQGLQFLFEYFSETQRNKGNFPGRFSGRQFSNSRSEMNVSTLELGDSALYLCASSLSGYDYGYTFGSGTRLTVV.

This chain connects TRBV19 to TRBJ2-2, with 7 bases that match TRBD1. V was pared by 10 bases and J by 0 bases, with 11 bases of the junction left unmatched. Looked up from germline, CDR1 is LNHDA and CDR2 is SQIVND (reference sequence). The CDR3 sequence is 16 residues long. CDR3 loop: CATTARTGANTGELFF. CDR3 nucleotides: TGTGCCACAACGGCCCGGACAGGTGCGAACACCGGGGAGCTGTTTTTT.

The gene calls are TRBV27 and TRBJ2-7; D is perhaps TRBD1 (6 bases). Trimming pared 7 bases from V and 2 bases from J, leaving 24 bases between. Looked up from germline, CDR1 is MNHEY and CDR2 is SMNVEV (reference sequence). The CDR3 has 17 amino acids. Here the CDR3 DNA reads TGTGCCAGCACCCAACGCCCTTTTGGGACAAACGCCTACGAGCAGTACTTC. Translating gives CASTQRPFGTNAYEQYF.

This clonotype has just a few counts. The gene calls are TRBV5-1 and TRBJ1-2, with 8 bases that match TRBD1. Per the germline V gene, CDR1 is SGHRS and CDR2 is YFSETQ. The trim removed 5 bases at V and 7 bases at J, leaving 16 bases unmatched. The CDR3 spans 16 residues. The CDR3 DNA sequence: TGCGCCAGCAGTGCCGGACAGGGTTCAATTCTAGGTGGCTACACCTTC. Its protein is CASSAGQGSILGGYTF.

The chain's CDR3 is CASSHGLAGDEQYF. The CDR3 region has the DNA TGTGCCAGCAGCCACGGACTAGCGGGAGACGAGCAGTACTTC. J is TRBJ2-7 and V is TRBV14, with 13 bases that match TRBD2. The ends lost 3 bases at V and 5 bases at J; junction bases unmatched: 1. CDR1 and CDR2 from the germline V gene are SGHDN and FVKESK. This CDR3 has 14 amino acids.

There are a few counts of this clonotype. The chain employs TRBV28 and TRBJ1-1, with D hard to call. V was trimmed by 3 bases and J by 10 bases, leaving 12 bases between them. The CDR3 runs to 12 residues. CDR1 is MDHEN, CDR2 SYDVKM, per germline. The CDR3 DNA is TGTGCCAGCAGTTTCAGCAGGTCTAGAGCTTTCTTT. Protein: CASSFSRSRAFF.

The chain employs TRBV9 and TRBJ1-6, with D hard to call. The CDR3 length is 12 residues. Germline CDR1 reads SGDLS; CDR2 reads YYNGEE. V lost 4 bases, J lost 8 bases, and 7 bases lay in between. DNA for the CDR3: TGTGCCAGCAGCCCCGTTGATTCACCCCTCCACTTT. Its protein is CASSPVDSPLHF.

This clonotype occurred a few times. CDR3 coding DNA: TGTGCCAGCAGTAGGGAGTTGAACACCGGGGAGCTGTTTTTT. Residues: CASSRELNTGELFF. This sequence joins TRBV12-3 or TRBV12-4 and TRBJ2-2; weak D call: TRBD2 (5 bases). Trimming took 5 bases from V and 1 from J, leaving 8 bases between them. This CDR3 comprises 14 residues.

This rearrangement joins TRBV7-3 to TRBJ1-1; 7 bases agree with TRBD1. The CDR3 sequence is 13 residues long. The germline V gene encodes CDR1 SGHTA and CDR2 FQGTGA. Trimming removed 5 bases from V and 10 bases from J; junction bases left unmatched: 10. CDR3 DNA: TGTGCCAGCAGCCCAATGCAGACAGGGACAGCTTTCTTT. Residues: CASSPMQTGTAFF.

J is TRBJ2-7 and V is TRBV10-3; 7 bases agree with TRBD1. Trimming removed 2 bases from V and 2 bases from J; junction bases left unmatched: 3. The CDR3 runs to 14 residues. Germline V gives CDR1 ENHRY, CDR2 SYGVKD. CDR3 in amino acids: CAISETGATYEQYF. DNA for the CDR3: TGTGCCATCAGTGAGACAGGGGCCACCTACGAGCAGTACTTC.

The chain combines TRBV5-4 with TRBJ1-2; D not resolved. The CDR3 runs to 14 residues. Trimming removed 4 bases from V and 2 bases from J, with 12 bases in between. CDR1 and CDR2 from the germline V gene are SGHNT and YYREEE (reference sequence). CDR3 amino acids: CASSPPVENYGYTF. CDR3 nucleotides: TGTGCCAGCAGCCCCCCGGTAGAAAACTATGGCTACACCTTC.

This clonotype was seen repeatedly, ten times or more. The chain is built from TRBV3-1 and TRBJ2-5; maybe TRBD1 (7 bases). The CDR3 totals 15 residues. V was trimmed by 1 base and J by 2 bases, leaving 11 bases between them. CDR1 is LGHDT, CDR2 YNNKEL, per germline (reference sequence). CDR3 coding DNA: TGTGCCAGCAGCCAAGGCGGGACAGTTCAAGAGACCCAGTACTTC. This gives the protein CASSQGGTVQETQYF.

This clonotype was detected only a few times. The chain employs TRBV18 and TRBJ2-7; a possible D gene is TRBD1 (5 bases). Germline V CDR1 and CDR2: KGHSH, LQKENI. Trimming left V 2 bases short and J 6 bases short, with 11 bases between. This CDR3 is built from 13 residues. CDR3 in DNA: TGTGCCAGCTCACCAACGGGCAGGGCCGAGCAGTACTTC. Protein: CASSPTGRAEQYF.

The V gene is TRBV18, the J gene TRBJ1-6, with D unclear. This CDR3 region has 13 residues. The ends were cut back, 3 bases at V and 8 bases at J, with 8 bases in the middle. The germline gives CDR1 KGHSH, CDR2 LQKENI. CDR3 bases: TGTGCCAGCTCACCCTCACGAGATTCACCCCTCCACTTT. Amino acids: CASSPSRDSPLHF.

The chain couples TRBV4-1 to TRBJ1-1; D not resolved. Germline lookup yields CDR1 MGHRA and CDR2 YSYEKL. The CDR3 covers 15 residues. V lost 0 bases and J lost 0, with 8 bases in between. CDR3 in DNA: TGCGCCAGCAGCCAAGATCCGAACTTGAACACTGAAGCTTTCTTT. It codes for CASSQDPNLNTEAFF.

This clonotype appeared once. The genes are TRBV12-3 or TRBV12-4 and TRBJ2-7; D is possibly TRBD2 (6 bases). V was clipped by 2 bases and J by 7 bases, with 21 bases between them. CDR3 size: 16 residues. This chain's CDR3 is CASSLSSEGYNLEQYF. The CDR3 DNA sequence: TGTGCCAGCAGTTTAAGTTCGGAGGGCTATAATCTGGAGCAGTACTTC.

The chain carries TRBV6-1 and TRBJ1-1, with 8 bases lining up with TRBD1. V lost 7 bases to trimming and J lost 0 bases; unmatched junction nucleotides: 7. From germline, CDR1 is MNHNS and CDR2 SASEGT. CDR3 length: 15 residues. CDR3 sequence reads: CASTRQTGVNTEAFF. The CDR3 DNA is TGTGCCAGCACCCGGCAGACAGGGGTGAACACTGAAGCTTTCTTT.